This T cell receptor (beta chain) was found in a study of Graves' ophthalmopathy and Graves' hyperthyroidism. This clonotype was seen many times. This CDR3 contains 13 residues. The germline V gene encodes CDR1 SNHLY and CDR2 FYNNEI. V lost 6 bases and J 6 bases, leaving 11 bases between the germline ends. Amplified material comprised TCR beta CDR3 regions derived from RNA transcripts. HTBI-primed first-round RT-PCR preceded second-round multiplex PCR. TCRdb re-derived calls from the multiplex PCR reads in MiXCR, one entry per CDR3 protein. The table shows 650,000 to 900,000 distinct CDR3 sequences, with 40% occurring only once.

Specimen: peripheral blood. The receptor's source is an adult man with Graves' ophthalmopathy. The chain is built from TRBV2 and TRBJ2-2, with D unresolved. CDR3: CASSAVRSGELFF. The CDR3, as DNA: TGTGCCAGCAGCGCAGTGCGGTCCGGGGAGCTGTTTTTT.